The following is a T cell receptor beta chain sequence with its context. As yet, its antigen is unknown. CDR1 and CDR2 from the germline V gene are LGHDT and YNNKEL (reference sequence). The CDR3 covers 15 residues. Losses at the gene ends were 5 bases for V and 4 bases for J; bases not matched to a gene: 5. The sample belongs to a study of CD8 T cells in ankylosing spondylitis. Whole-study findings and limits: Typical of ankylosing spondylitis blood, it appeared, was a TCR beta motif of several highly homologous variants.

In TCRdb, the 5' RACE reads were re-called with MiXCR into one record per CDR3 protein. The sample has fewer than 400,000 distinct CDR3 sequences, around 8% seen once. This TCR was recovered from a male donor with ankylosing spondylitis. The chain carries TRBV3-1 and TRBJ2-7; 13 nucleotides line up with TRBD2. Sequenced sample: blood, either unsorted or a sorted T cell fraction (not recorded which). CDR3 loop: CASSNPTSGRYEQYF. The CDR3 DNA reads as TGTGCCAGCAGCAACCCGACTAGCGGGAGGTACGAGCAGTACTTC.